One and the same sample provided the 30 T cell receptor beta chains below, sequenced in a study of cytomegalovirus exposure and HLA in healthy donors. PCR employed 60 Vbeta and 13 Jbeta primers. Measured with immunoSEQ multiplex PCR; TCRdb has only the in-frame clones, and not every one. The sample carries around 150,000 clones, about 80% recorded once. Material: PBMCs. These receptors were obtained from a man aged 18 to 30 in good health and CMV-seropositive.

This sequence joins TRBV27 and TRBJ1-5; the D is unclear. The CDR3 is 15 amino acids. V lost 4 bases, J lost 0 bases, and 10 bases lay in between. Germline lookup yields CDR1 MNHEY and CDR2 SMNVEV (reference sequence). CDR3 loop: CASSWGGHSNQPQHF. CDR3 nucleotides: TGTGCCAGCAGTTGGGGAGGGCATAGCAATCAGCCCCAGCATTTT.

V and J are TRBV6-6 and TRBJ2-1; 7 nucleotides line up with TRBD2. V trimming: 7 bases; J trimming: 10 bases; junction bases outside the gene matches: 7. The germline V gene has CDR1 MNHNY and CDR2 SVGAGI (reference sequence). The CDR3 is 12 residues long. The CDR3, as DNA: TGTGCCAGCACCCCCCGGGGGGAGGAGCAGTTCTTC. Protein: CASTPRGEEQFF.

This clone has just one count. The J gene is TRBJ2-1, the V gene TRBV10-2; D is uncertain. Germline CDR1 reads WSHSY; CDR2 reads SAAADI. The CDR3 contains 14 residues. The V gene lost 5 bases and the J gene lost 8 bases, with 16 bases spanning the gap. The CDR3 loop reads CASSRQAGYDEQFF. Written as DNA, the CDR3 is TGCGCCAGCAGTCGTCAGGCTGGGTACGATGAGCAGTTCTTC.

The chain combines TRBV27 with TRBJ1-1; D is unresolved. The CDR3 runs 13 residues. V lost 3 bases and J 3 bases, leaving 8 bases between the germline ends. Germline CDR1 MNHEY, CDR2 SMNVEV (reference sequence). CDR3 bases: TGTGCCAGCAGTTTTAAAACTTACACTGAAGCTTTCTTT. Protein sequence: CASSFKTYTEAFF.

This clone showed up just once. The gene calls are TRBV5-4 and TRBJ1-2, with D possibly TRBD1 on 6 matching bases. V was shortened by 7 bases and J by 0 bases, with 13 bases between the two germline ends. This CDR3 comprises 14 residues. CDR1 and CDR2 from the germline V gene are SGHNT and YYREEE (reference sequence). The CDR3 spells CASPGGSSNYGYTF. The CDR3 DNA follows: TGTGCCAGCCCGGGGGGCAGCTCTAACTATGGCTACACCTTC.

The gene calls are TRBV19 and TRBJ2-7, with no clear D. CDR1 is LNHDA and CDR2 is SQIVND in the germline V gene (reference sequence). Deletions cut 1 base from V and 6 bases from J, with 10 bases between. The CDR3 spans 13 residues. CDR3 in DNA: TGTGCCAGTAGTATAGCTCTCCGGGTCGAGCAGTACTTC. Protein product: CASSIALRVEQYF.

CDR3 DNA sequence: TGTGCCAGCAGCTCGTGGGGGGCCTACGAGCAGTACTTC. Translated: CASSSWGAYEQYF. The chain employs TRBV7-9 and TRBJ2-7, with D tentatively TRBD2 (6 bases). Germline V gives CDR1 SEHNR, CDR2 FQNEAQ (reference sequence). The CDR3 extends over 13 amino acids. V lost 4 bases to trimming and J lost 2 bases, with 9 bases between them.

V is TRBV6-5 and J is TRBJ1-2, with TRBD1 identical over 9 bases. Germline CDR1 and CDR2: MNHEY and SVGAGI. V lost 10 bases and J lost 4; bases outside the gene matches: 4. The length of the CDR3 is 12 residues. CDR3 residues: CATTGGSYGYTF. CDR3 bases: TGTGCCACCACAGGGGGCAGCTATGGCTACACCTTC.

The chain carries TRBV6-1 and TRBJ1-3; D gene ambiguous. The CDR3 spans 15 residues. V gave up 1 base and J gave up 4 bases, with 11 bases separating them. Germline V gene lookup returns CDR1 MNHNS and CDR2 SASEGT. Here the CDR3 reads CASSEGAFPGNTIYF. The DNA of the CDR3 is TGTGCCAGCAGTGAAGGGGCCTTTCCCGGAAACACCATATATTTT.

J is TRBJ1-1 and V is TRBV29-1; 8 bases agree with TRBD1. The CDR3 contains 13 residues. Unmatched junction bases numbered 5, after V lost 6 bases and J lost 2 bases. In germline, CDR1 is SQVTM, CDR2 ANQGSEA. CDR3 loop: CSVQTGANTEAFF. The CDR3 nucleotides read TGCAGCGTCCAGACAGGGGCTAACACTGAAGCTTTCTTT.

A single count supports this clone. The chain links TRBV27 to TRBJ2-7; D is perhaps TRBD2 (5 bases). This CDR3 region has 13 residues. Germline CDR1 is MNHEY and CDR2 is SMNVEV (reference sequence). V gave up 2 bases and J gave up 6 bases, with 11 bases separating them. The CDR3 DNA follows: TGTGCCAGCAGTTTAGGAGTTAGCGCCGAGCAGTACTTC. Translated: CASSLGVSAEQYF.

The V gene is TRBV10-3, the J gene TRBJ2-5, with D possibly matching TRBD2 (5 bases). Deletions cut 3 bases from V and 5 bases from J, with 7 bases between. CDR3 size: 12 residues. In germline, CDR1 is ENHRY, CDR2 SYGVKD. The CDR3 sequence is CAISDGGETQYF. Written as DNA, the CDR3 is TGTGCCATCAGTGACGGCGGGGAGACCCAGTACTTC.

This clone was detected a few times. This chain links TRBV6-1 with TRBJ1-1; no clear D gene. This CDR3 spans 13 amino acids. V was pared by 2 bases and J by 4 bases, with 8 bases between. CDR1 and CDR2 (germline): MNHNS, SASEGT. For the CDR3, the DNA is TGTGCCAGCAGTGAAAAATGGAGCACTGAAGCTTTCTTT. Amino acid sequence: CASSEKWSTEAFF.

This clone was picked up one time. V usage is TRBV4-1 and J usage is TRBJ1-2; 7 bases line up with TRBD1. With 0 bases clipped from V and 7 bases from J, the junction kept 8 bases outside the gene matches. CDR1 and CDR2 from the germline V gene are MGHRA and YSYEKL. This CDR3 comprises 15 residues. The CDR3 spells CASSQDEGALRGYTF. The CDR3 DNA follows: TGCGCCAGCAGCCAAGACGAGGGGGCGCTTCGTGGCTACACCTTC.

This clone showed up just once. The genes are TRBV11-2 and TRBJ2-3; TRBD1 matches 8 bases. The germline V gene encodes CDR1 SGHAT and CDR2 FQNNGV. This CDR3 has 14 amino acids. V lost 5 bases to trimming and J lost 3 bases; unmatched junction nucleotides: 4. This CDR3 reads CASSTYRGTDTQYF. As DNA, the CDR3 is TGTGCCAGCAGCACATACAGGGGGACAGATACGCAGTATTTT.

This clone was counted only a few times. The gene calls are TRBV5-6 and TRBJ1-1, with no clear D. Germline values: CDR1 SGHDT, CDR2 YYEEEE. The ends were cut back, 5 bases at V and 1 base at J, with 6 bases in the middle. The CDR3 length is 12 residues. CDR3 in DNA: TGTGCCAGCAGTTCAGGGAACACTGAAGCTTTCTTT. It yields the protein CASSSGNTEAFF.

The CDR3 spells CASRRDRDTEAFF. The CDR3, as DNA: TGTGCCAGCAGACGAGACAGGGACACTGAAGCTTTCTTT. The chain has TRBV27 and TRBJ1-1, with TRBD1 matching 7 bases. Germline lookup yields CDR1 MNHEY and CDR2 SMNVEV (reference sequence). Trimming cost V 6 bases and J 3 bases; bases outside gene matches: 4. The CDR3 covers 13 residues.

V usage is TRBV7-2 and J usage is TRBJ2-5; perhaps TRBD2 as D (5 bases). Germline CDR1 reads SGHTA; CDR2 reads FQGNSA. Trimming took 3 bases from V and 6 from J, leaving 11 bases between them. The CDR3 runs to 13 residues. Here the CDR3 DNA reads TGTGCCAGCAGCTTTTACCGGGAACAGACCCAGTACTTC. Amino acid sequence: CASSFYREQTQYF.

The rearrangement uses TRBV6-5 and TRBJ2-1; TRBD2 matches 7 bases. The CDR3 covers 16 residues. CDR1 is MNHEY, CDR2 SVGAGI, per germline. The V segment lost 4 bases and the J segment 5 bases; nucleotides outside the gene matches: 11. DNA of the CDR3: TGTGCCAGCAGTTCGTTAAGTGGGGGGGACCACAATGAGCAGTTCTTC. It encodes CASSSLSGGDHNEQFF.

V gene TRBV27 combines with J gene TRBJ2-1; 7 bases match TRBD1. CDR1 and CDR2 (germline): MNHEY, SMNVEV (reference sequence). Trimming cost V 8 bases and J 8 bases; bases outside gene matches: 12. The CDR3 loop spans 14 amino acids. In nucleotides, the CDR3 is TGTGCCAGCCATGCCGGACAGGAGTACTATGAGCAGTTCTTC. Protein: CASHAGQEYYEQFF.

The J gene is TRBJ1-3, the V gene TRBV6-5, with D unclear. The CDR3 has 14 residues. Germline CDR1 reads MNHEY; CDR2 reads SVGAGI. V lost 6 bases to trimming and J lost 0 bases, with 9 bases between them. CDR3 amino acids: CASSGGSSGNTIYF. CDR3 in DNA: TGTGCCAGCAGCGGAGGGAGCTCTGGAAACACCATATATTTT.

The J gene is TRBJ1-1, the V gene TRBV19; 8 nucleotides align to TRBD1. From germline, CDR1 is LNHDA and CDR2 SQIVND (reference sequence). V was pared by 5 bases and J by 1 base, with 6 bases of the junction left unmatched. The CDR3 contains 15 residues. CDR3 protein: CASSLPQGGNTEAFF. The CDR3 coding sequence is TGTGCCAGTAGTCTACCACAGGGGGGGAACACTGAAGCTTTCTTT. Together with reference TRBV19 and TRBJ1-1, the CDR3 gives the full variable domain: DGGITQSPKYLFRKEGQNVTLSCEQNLNHDAMYWYRQDPGQGLRLIYYSQIVNDFQKGDIAEGYSVSREKKESFPLTVTSAQKNPTAFYLCASSLPQGGNTEAFFGQGTRLTVV.

This chain joins TRBV27 and TRBJ2-5; 7 nucleotides agree with TRBD1. The better agreement between TRBJ2-7 and the DNA end casts doubt on the J call. Germline CDR1 is MNHEY and CDR2 is SMNVEV (reference sequence). The CDR3 sequence is 13 residues long. The CDR3 reads CASSTTGSYEQYF. CDR3 nucleotides: TGTGCCAGCAGTACGACAGGGTCCTACGAGCAGTACTTC.

The chain couples TRBV6-1 to TRBJ1-1; D is undetermined. The CDR3 is made up of 13 amino acids. Germline CDR1 reads MNHNS; CDR2 reads SASEGT. V lost 1 base and J lost 3, with 6 bases in between. As DNA, the CDR3 is TGTGCCAGCAGTGAAGGCCAGGACACTGAAGCTTTCTTT. Translated: CASSEGQDTEAFF.

The V and J genes are TRBV16 and TRBJ2-1, with a weak D call TRBD1 (5 bases). V was cut by 4 bases and J by 9 bases, with 13 bases left in between. Germline V lookup: CDR1 KGHSY, CDR2 FQNENV. This CDR3 spans 13 amino acids. This CDR3 reads CASSLERGSEQFF. CDR3 DNA sequence: TGTGCCAGCAGCCTGGAAAGGGGTTCTGAGCAGTTCTTC.

The chain is built from TRBV9 and TRBJ2-1; no firm D call. Trimming shortened V by 0 bases and J by 4 bases, and 8 bases separated the two germline ends. The CDR3 totals 14 residues. Germline V lookup: CDR1 SGDLS, CDR2 YYNGEE. The CDR3 DNA is TGTGCCAGCAGCGTAGTGAGCGAGTACAATGAGCAGTTCTTC. Translated: CASSVVSEYNEQFF.

The rearrangement links TRBV18 to TRBJ2-7; 8 nucleotides line up with TRBD1. This CDR3 has 16 residues. J was trimmed by 4 bases and V by 2 bases; bases with no gene match: 10. From germline, CDR1 is KGHSH and CDR2 LQKENI. The CDR3 DNA is TGTGCCAGCTCACCAGGCAGGCAACAGGGGGAATACGAGCAGTACTTC. Protein: CASSPGRQQGEYEQYF.

The chain recombines TRBV29-1 with TRBJ2-3; 7 positions match TRBD2. The junction had 3 bases not matched to a gene; V was cut back by 6 bases and J by 0 bases. Looked up from germline, CDR1 is SQVTM and CDR2 is ANQGSEA. This CDR3 has 13 residues. The CDR3 DNA sequence: TGCAGCGTCGCGACTAGCAGCACAGATACGCAGTATTTT. This codes for CSVATSSTDTQYF.

There are a few counts of this clone. The chain uses TRBV11-2 and TRBJ2-7; a possible D gene is TRBD1 (5 bases). Germline CDR1 is SGHAT and CDR2 is FQNNGV. V shed 4 bases and J shed 0 bases, with 10 bases lying between them. CDR3 length equals 14 residues. CDR3 bases: TGTGCCAGCAGCTCCAGGGCCAGCTCCTACGAGCAGTACTTC. The encoded protein is CASSSRASSYEQYF. Together with reference TRBV11-2 and TRBJ2-7, the CDR3 gives the full variable domain: EAGVAQSPRYKIIEKRQSVAFWCNPISGHATLYWYQQILGQGPKLLIQFQNNGVVDDSQLPKDRFSAERLKGVDSTLKIQPAKLEDSAVYLCASSSRASSYEQYFGPGTRLTVT.

The CDR3 coding sequence is TGTGCCAGCAGCGCGGGACTTAACACCGGGGAGCTGTTTTTT. Its translation is CASSAGLNTGELFF. This chain links TRBV5-6 with TRBJ2-2, with D perhaps TRBD2 (6 bases). The CDR3 contains 14 residues. CDR1 is SGHDT, CDR2 YYEEEE, per germline. V was cut by 4 bases and J by 2 bases, with 9 bases left in between.